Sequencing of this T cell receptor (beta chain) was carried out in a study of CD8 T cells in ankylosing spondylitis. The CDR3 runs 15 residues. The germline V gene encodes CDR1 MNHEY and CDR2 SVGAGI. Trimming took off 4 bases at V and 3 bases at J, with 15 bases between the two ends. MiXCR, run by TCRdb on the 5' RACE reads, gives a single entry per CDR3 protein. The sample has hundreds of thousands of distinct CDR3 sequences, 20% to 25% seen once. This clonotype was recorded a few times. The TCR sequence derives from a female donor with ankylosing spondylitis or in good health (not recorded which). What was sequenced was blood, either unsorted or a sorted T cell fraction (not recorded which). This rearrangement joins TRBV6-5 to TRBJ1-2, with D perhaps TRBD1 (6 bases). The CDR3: CASSSRQVNDYGYTF. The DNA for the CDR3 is TGTGCCAGCAGTTCCCGACAGGTGAACGACTATGGCTACACCTTC.